What follows are 20 T cell receptor beta chains derived from one specimen sequenced in a study of glioma-infiltrating T cells. Using RNA template, CDR3s of TCR alpha and beta were amplified with iRepertoire arm-PCR. Using its own MiXCR run on the multiplex PCR reads, TCRdb lists one record per CDR3 protein. The profile covers 100,000 to 150,000 distinct CDR3 sequences, with roughly 25% appearing a single time and around 15% taken by the ten largest. The sample was glioma tissue, nonneoplastic brain tissue, or PBMCs (not recorded which). The receptors originated from a human donor with low-grade glioma or glioblastoma, undergoing nonglioma brain surgery, or in good health (not recorded which).

This clonotype was counted a few times. The rearrangement links TRBV7-8 to TRBJ2-5, with D perhaps TRBD2 (5 bases). The V and J ends lost 3 bases and 2 bases respectively, with 16 bases between them. Per the germline V gene, CDR1 is SGHVS and CDR2 is FQNEAQ. This CDR3 contains 16 residues. CDR3 nucleotide sequence: TGTGCCAGCAGCTTTCATTTCCCAGCGGTTCAAGAGACCCAGTACTTC. It is translated as CASSFHFPAVQETQYF.

For this clonotype: One junction end disagrees with the germline gene, perhaps due to a read error. The chain has TRBV27 and TRBJ2-7; TRBD1 matches at 8 bases. The CDR3 length is 14 residues. Germline lookup yields CDR1 MNHEY and CDR2 SMNVEV (reference sequence). In DNA, the CDR3 is TGCGCCAGCAGTGTCGACAGGGGACGACGCGGGCAGTACTTC. This sequence encodes CASSVDRGRRGQYF.

This clonotype came up many times. This chain links TRBV7-2 with TRBJ2-2; 7 nucleotides line up with TRBD2. Germline CDR1 and CDR2: SGHTA and FQGNSA. The CDR3 extends over 16 amino acids. The V gene end was trimmed by 0 bases and the J gene end by 6 bases; junction bases not matched to a gene: 7. This CDR3 reads CASSLAGGRLAGELFF. The CDR3 nucleotides read TGTGCCAGCAGCTTAGCGGGAGGGAGGCTGGCCGGGGAGCTGTTTTTT.

This clonotype was seen a few times. The chain couples TRBV4-2 to TRBJ2-7; 7 nucleotides match TRBD1. The V gene's germline CDR1 is LGHNA and CDR2 YNFKEQ. The CDR3 has 18 residues. V trimming: 2 bases; J trimming: 4 bases; junction bases outside the gene matches: 17. The CDR3 nucleotides read TGTGCCAGCAGCCAAAGATCGACGAAGGACAGGAGAATTTACGAGCAGTACTTC. It translates to CASSQRSTKDRRIYEQYF.

In its sample, this clonotype was seen many times. V and J are TRBV6-1 and TRBJ2-5; the D call may be TRBD1 or TRBD2 (5 bases each). From germline, CDR1 is MNHNS and CDR2 SASEGT. This CDR3 is 15 amino acids long. Trimming cost V 5 bases and J 3 bases, with 16 bases left between them. The CDR3 region is CASSSPAGREETQYF. In DNA form, the CDR3 reads TGTGCCAGCAGTTCCCCCGCAGGGCGGGAAGAGACCCAGTACTTC.

About this clonotype itself: A much larger clone is a single base away; this may be a read error. The chain employs TRBV7-7 and TRBJ2-6; D might be TRBD1 or TRBD2, each matching 5 bases. Germline CDR1 reads SSHAT; CDR2 reads FNYEAQ (reference sequence). The CDR3 sequence is 13 residues long. This chain's CDR3 is CASSWAGGNVLTF. CDR3 nucleotide sequence: TGTGCCAGCAGCTGGGCTGGGGGCAACGTCCTGACTTTC.

This clonotype was seen many times. The chain uses TRBV27 and TRBJ1-5; the match to TRBD1 covers 8 bases. Germline lookup yields CDR1 MNHEY and CDR2 SMNVEV (reference sequence). V lost 5 bases to trimming and J lost 5 bases; unmatched junction nucleotides: 8. The CDR3 totals 15 residues. The CDR3 DNA sequence: TGTGCCAGCAGTAGATCGGACAGGGCAGATCAGCCCCAGCATTTT. Translating it yields CASSRSDRADQPQHF.

This clonotype occurred many times. V gene TRBV19 combines with J gene TRBJ1-5, with 7 bases lining up with TRBD1. The germline CDR1 and CDR2 sequences are LNHDA and SQIVND (reference sequence). V was clipped by 7 bases and J by 1 base; unmatched bases: 1. The CDR3 runs to 13 residues. In nucleotides, the CDR3 is TGTGCCAGTAAGGACAGGAGCAATCAGCCCCAGCATTTT. Translation gives CASKDRSNQPQHF.

The gene calls are TRBV19 and TRBJ2-5; possible D gene TRBD1, 5 bases. The last part of the DNA fits TRBJ2-1 better; the J call may be wrong. There are 15 residues in the CDR3. Germline CDR1 and CDR2: LNHDA and SQIVND (reference sequence). The chain's CDR3 is CASSIGPGIGNEQFF. CDR3 DNA sequence: TGTGCCAGTAGTATTGGGCCAGGGATCGGGAATGAGCAGTTCTTC.

Ten or more counts support this clonotype. This rearrangement joins TRBV10-3 to TRBJ1-5; D gene uncertain. Germline lookup yields CDR1 ENHRY and CDR2 SYGVKD. The CDR3 contains 12 residues. Deletions cut 4 bases from V and 5 bases from J, with 6 bases between. CDR3 sequence: CAISGHDQPQHF. The CDR3 nucleotides are TGTGCCATCAGTGGGCACGATCAGCCCCAGCATTTT.

Note on this clonotype: A much larger clone lies a single base off, so this may be a read error. The chain combines TRBV4-1 with TRBJ2-7; D possibly uses TRBD1 or TRBD2 (6 bases each). The CDR3 contains 14 residues. V was clipped by 1 base and J by 8 bases, with 15 bases between them. Germline V lookup: CDR1 MGHRA, CDR2 YSYEKL. The CDR3 loop reads CASSQGLARDKQYF. The CDR3 nucleotides read TGCGCCAGCAGCCAAGGGCTAGCGAGGGACAAGCAGTACTTC.

This clonotype was seen just once. The junction departs from germline at one end; a sequencing error may be responsible. This chain links TRBV15 with TRBJ1-1; D may be TRBD1 (5 bases). This CDR3 is 14 amino acids long. The germline gives CDR1 LNHNV, CDR2 YYDKDF (reference sequence). CDR3 in DNA: TGTGCCACCAGCATCCGGGGGAGCCACACTGAAGCTTCCTTT. Translation: CATSIRGSHTEASF.

Remarks on this clonotype: This may stem from a read error, because a much larger clone lies one nucleotide away. The V gene is TRBV18, the J gene TRBJ1-3; D is ambiguous. The CDR3 sequence is 15 residues long. V was clipped by 4 bases and J by 2 bases, with 12 bases between them. Germline V lookup: CDR1 KGHSH, CDR2 LQKENI. Here the CDR3 DNA reads TGTGCCAGCTCACAACCAAGGGAAGCTGGAAACACCATATATTTT. Protein: CASSQPREAGNTIYF. Full variable domain (missing parts from reference TRBV18 and TRBJ1-3): NAGVMQNPRHLVRRRGQEARLRCSPMKGHSHVYWYRQLPEEGLKFMVYLQKENIIDESGMPKERFSAEFPKEGPSILRIQQVVRGDSAAYFCASSQPREAGNTIYFGEGSWLTVV.

There are a few counts of this clonotype. The CDR3 region is CASSLTGIQETQYF. In nucleotides, the CDR3 is TGTGCCAGCAGTTTAACGGGGATCCAAGAGACCCAGTACTTC. The chain employs TRBV12-3 or TRBV12-4 and TRBJ2-5, with a tentative D call TRBD2 (5 bases). V shed 2 bases and J shed 1 base, with 8 bases lying between them. This CDR3 is 14 amino acids long.

A word on this clonotype: Without the conserved terminal phenylalanine or tryptophan, this CDR3 likely stems from a read error. The V and J genes are TRBV3-1 and TRBJ1-6; unclear D gene. The germline V gene encodes CDR1 LGHDT and CDR2 YNNKEL (reference sequence). Trimming left V 1 base short and J 9 bases short, with 7 bases between. This CDR3 region has 13 residues. As DNA, the CDR3 is TGTGCCAGCAGCCAAGCCCTTCGTTCACCCCTCCACCTT. This sequence encodes CASSQALRSPLHL.

The chain joins TRBV4-3 to TRBJ1-1; TRBD1 matches 7 bases. J was trimmed by 0 bases and V by 4 bases; bases with no gene match: 5. The CDR3 loop spans 15 amino acids. From germline, CDR1 is LGHNA and CDR2 YSLEER. The CDR3 loop reads CASSRGGQMNTEAFF. CDR3 coding DNA: TGCGCCAGCAGCCGAGGGGGACAGATGAACACTGAAGCTTTCTTT.

Comment on this clonotype: A much larger clone differs from this one at a single base, so this may be a read error. This rearrangement joins TRBV18 to TRBJ2-3, with D unresolved. V lost 9 bases, J lost 2 bases, and 12 bases lay in between. The germline CDR1 and CDR2 sequences are KGHSH and LQKENI. This CDR3 has 13 residues. As DNA, the CDR3 is TGTGCCAGATCATCCCCACTCACAGATACGCAGTATTTT. This codes for CARSSPLTDTQYF.

CDR3 region: CASSESAGHTYNEQFF. In DNA, the CDR3 is TGTGCCAGCAGTGAGTCTGCGGGGCACACCTACAATGAGCAGTTCTTC. This chain links TRBV2 with TRBJ2-1; TRBD2 might be the D (6 bases). V lost 3 bases, J lost 2 bases, and 14 bases lay in between. This CDR3 is 16 amino acids long. The germline V gene encodes CDR1 SNHLY and CDR2 FYNNEI.

In its sample, this clonotype was seen once. The V gene is TRBV6-6, the J gene TRBJ2-2; 11 bases align to TRBD2. The CDR3 is 16 residues long. CDR1 and CDR2 from the germline V gene are MNHNY and SVGAGI (reference sequence). V lost 5 bases to trimming and J lost 4 bases; unmatched junction nucleotides: 6. The CDR3 coding sequence is TGTGCCAGCAGTGGAGACCTAGCGGGAGGCACCGGGGAGCTGTTTTTT. Its protein is CASSGDLAGGTGELFF.

This chain uses TRBV29-1 with TRBJ2-2; D not certain. The length of the CDR3 is 14 residues. Germline V gene lookup returns CDR1 SQVTM and CDR2 ANQGSEA. V was cut by 0 bases and J by 0 bases, with 5 bases left in between. The CDR3 loop is CSVEDSSNTGELFF. In DNA form, the CDR3 reads TGCAGCGTTGAAGATTCTTCGAACACCGGGGAGCTGTTTTTT.